The 16 T cell receptor beta chains below were found in one sample sequenced in a study of vaccination effects on CD4 cells after COVID-19. Their recognized antigens are unknown. Antigen-specific CD4+ T cells expanded by the ViraFEST assay with viral peptide pools were then sequenced. Following culture for under 12 days, CD4+ T cells were isolated. Recipients of the vaccine had no prior SARS-CoV-2 infection and negative nucleocapsid antibodies. TCRdb's copy holds only in-frame clones and misses some; the assay was immunoSEQ multiplex PCR. The sample lists under 25,000 clones; 73% were seen once. This material consisted of CD4+ T cells from PBMCs cultured with SARS-CoV-2 spike peptides, taken before COVID-19 vaccination. The receptors shown here come from a human donor who received a COVID-19 vaccine.

The chain uses TRBV6-6 and TRBJ1-4, with 7 bases aligning to TRBD1. Losses at the gene ends were 5 bases for V and 0 bases for J; bases not matched to a gene: 9. Per germline, CDR1 MNHNY and CDR2 SVGAGI (reference sequence). The CDR3 consists of 17 residues. The CDR3 nucleotides are TGTGCCAGCAGTCATAGGACAGGAGCCTCAACTAATGAAAAACTGTTTTTT. It encodes CASSHRTGASTNEKLFF.

The J gene is TRBJ1-1, the V gene TRBV6-5; possibly TRBD1 for D (6 bases). This CDR3 is 16 amino acids long. V shed 4 bases and J shed 4 bases, with 19 bases lying between them. The germline gives CDR1 MNHEY, CDR2 SVGAGI. The CDR3 is CASSFVYRVVGTEAFF. CDR3 nucleotides: TGTGCCAGCAGTTTTGTCTACAGGGTAGTGGGCACTGAAGCTTTCTTT.

The rearrangement joins TRBV29-1 to TRBJ1-5; D gene unclear. Germline V gene lookup returns CDR1 SQVTM and CDR2 ANQGSEA. Trimming cost V 4 bases and J 5 bases, with 12 bases left between them. The CDR3 runs to 13 residues. CDR3 region: CSVGLGRDQPQHF. CDR3 coding DNA: TGCAGCGTTGGATTGGGGAGGGATCAGCCCCAGCATTTT.

V gene TRBV7-9 combines with J gene TRBJ1-1, with a weak D call TRBD1 (5 bases). Trimming took off 3 bases at V and 4 bases at J, with 6 bases between the two ends. Germline loops: CDR1 SEHNR, CDR2 FQNEAQ (reference sequence). The CDR3 totals 12 residues. The CDR3 protein is CASSLDTTEAFF. CDR3 bases: TGTGCCAGCAGCTTGGACACCACTGAAGCTTTCTTT.

The V gene is TRBV2, the J gene TRBJ1-6; weak D call: TRBD1 (5 bases). The CDR3 covers 14 residues. V lost 6 bases and J 10 bases, leaving 16 bases between the germline ends. Germline CDR1 and CDR2: SNHLY and FYNNEI. CDR3 residues: CASRRDGDRSPLHF. The CDR3, as DNA: TGTGCCAGCAGACGGGACGGAGATAGATCACCCCTCCACTTT.

The chain employs TRBV7-8 and TRBJ1-1; a weak D match, TRBD1 (5 bases). Looked up from germline, CDR1 is SGHVS and CDR2 is FQNEAQ. The CDR3 runs 13 residues. The V end was cut by 5 bases, the J end by 5 bases, with 12 bases between. CDR3 residues: CASSGAGLTEAFF. The CDR3 DNA follows: TGTGCCAGCAGCGGTGCAGGGTTGACTGAAGCTTTCTTT. Filled out from reference TRBV7-8 and TRBJ1-1, the complete variable domain reads GAGVSQSPRYKVAKRGQDVALRCDPISGHVSLFWYQQALGQGPEFLTYFQNEAQLDKSGLPSDRFFAERPEGSVSTLKIQRTQQEDSAVYLCASSGAGLTEAFFGQGTRLTVV.

The chain has TRBV14 and TRBJ2-4; D perhaps matches TRBD2 (6 bases). Germline-derived CDR1 and CDR2 are SGHDN and FVKESK. The CDR3 has 15 residues. V gave up 0 bases and J gave up 5 bases, with 11 bases separating them. Here the CDR3 reads CASSQDLGGENIQYF. CDR3 nucleotides: TGTGCCAGCAGCCAAGATTTGGGGGGAGAAAACATTCAGTACTTC.

This clone came up a few times. The CDR3 nucleotides are TGCGCCAGCAGGACAGGCAACACCGGGGAGCTGTTTTTT. Its protein product is CASRTGNTGELFF. V usage is TRBV5-1 and J usage is TRBJ2-2, with D perhaps TRBD1 (6 bases). CDR1 and CDR2 (germline): SGHRS, YFSETQ. CDR3 length: 13 amino acids. V was shortened by 5 bases and J by 2 bases, with 7 bases between the two germline ends.

This chain links TRBV9 with TRBJ2-2; a weak D match, TRBD2 (6 bases). Germline assignment: CDR1 SGDLS and CDR2 YYNGEE. This CDR3 is built from 15 residues. V was pared by 4 bases and J by 2 bases, with 12 bases between. The CDR3 protein is CASSPGTPNTGELFF. CDR3 coding DNA: TGTGCCAGCAGCCCAGGGACTCCAAACACCGGGGAGCTGTTTTTT.

This clone has a single count. The rearrangement links TRBV5-4 to TRBJ1-2; 7 nucleotides match TRBD1. Germline V gene sequence: CDR1 SGHNT, CDR2 YYREEE (reference sequence). V was clipped by 4 bases and J by 2 bases; unmatched bases: 5. This CDR3 is 14 amino acids long. In DNA form, the CDR3 reads TGTGCCAGCAGCCCGCCGACAGGGAACTATGGCTACACCTTC. It encodes CASSPPTGNYGYTF.

This clone was observed a single time. The genes are TRBV4-1 and TRBJ1-4; D gene ambiguous. Germline V gene sequence: CDR1 MGHRA, CDR2 YSYEKL. Trimming shortened V by 4 bases and J by 5 bases, and 8 bases separated the two germline ends. The CDR3 covers 13 residues. CDR3 loop: CASSLTGNEKLFF. DNA for the CDR3: TGCGCCAGCAGCCTCACGGGAAATGAAAAACTGTTTTTT.

This chain links TRBV5-1 with TRBJ2-1; the D gene could be TRBD1 or TRBD2 (5 bases each). The germline V and J ends were trimmed by 3 bases and 0 bases, with 7 bases remaining between them. CDR3 length: 14 residues. Germline CDR1 and CDR2: SGHRS and YFSETQ. The CDR3 is CASSSGGSYNEQFF. The DNA for the CDR3 is TGCGCCAGCAGCTCTGGGGGCTCCTACAATGAGCAGTTCTTC.

The chain employs TRBV7-9 and TRBJ1-5; D uncertain. Deletions cut 3 bases from V and 4 bases from J, with 7 bases between. The germline gives CDR1 SEHNR, CDR2 FQNEAQ (reference sequence). The CDR3 runs to 13 residues. The CDR3 loop is CASSFAPNQPQHF. The CDR3 DNA reads TGTGCCAGCAGCTTCGCCCCTAATCAGCCCCAGCATTTT.

The chain links TRBV25-1 to TRBJ1-2; D not resolved. V was clipped by 1 base and J by 0 bases, with 6 bases between them. The germline gives CDR1 MGHDK, CDR2 SYGVNS. The length of the CDR3 is 14 residues. The CDR3 region is CASSELGANYGYTF. The CDR3 DNA follows: TGTGCCAGCAGTGAATTGGGAGCTAACTATGGCTACACCTTC.

The chain uses TRBV27 and TRBJ1-4; no reliable D call. The germline gives CDR1 MNHEY, CDR2 SMNVEV (reference sequence). V was trimmed by 5 bases and J by 10 bases, leaving 11 bases between them. CDR3 length equals 12 residues. The CDR3 here is CASSPTVGKLFF. DNA of the CDR3: TGTGCCAGCAGTCCAACAGTGGGAAAACTGTTTTTT.

The chain employs TRBV19 and TRBJ2-7, with a weak D call TRBD1 (6 bases). This CDR3 comprises 14 residues. Germline values: CDR1 LNHDA, CDR2 SQIVND (reference sequence). V was cut by 5 bases and J by 0 bases, with 11 bases left in between. The CDR3 sequence is CASSGTSDSYEQYF. DNA of the CDR3: TGTGCCAGTAGTGGGACATCAGACTCCTACGAGCAGTACTTC.